Listed below are T cell receptor beta chains from one sample, sequenced in a study of cytomegalovirus exposure and HLA in healthy donors. The method was immunoSEQ multiplex PCR; TCRdb's version includes in-frame clones alone and lacks a portion of them. The sample has 150,000 or so clones; 70% to 90% are singletons. Sequenced input: PBMCs. Receptor source: a woman aged 18-29 years in good health and CMV-seropositive. Each CDR3 is given with its conserved first and last residue. D genes are given only for firm matches. Not every row has a clone size; where given, it reads once, few, many or a size class.

cdr3_aa: CASSSPGLAGVDTQYF
cdr3_nt: TGTGCCAGCAGTTCCCCGGGACTAGCGGGAGTAGATACGCAGTATTTT
v_call: TRBV6-5
d_call: TRBD2
j_call: TRBJ2-3
clone_size: NA

cdr3_aa: CAIRDRDNQPQHF
cdr3_nt: TGTGCCATCAGGGACAGGGACAATCAGCCCCAGCATTTT
v_call: TRBV10-3
d_call: TRBD1
j_call: TRBJ1-5
clone_size: NA

cdr3_aa: CAWSQGLAGEYQETQYF
cdr3_nt: TGTGCCTGGAGCCAAGGACTAGCGGGAGAGTACCAAGAGACCCAGTACTTC
v_call: TRBV30
d_call: TRBD2
j_call: TRBJ2-5
clone_size: NA

cdr3_aa: CARGQSGVAEAFF
cdr3_nt: TGTGCCAGAGGACAGTCGGGTGTCGCTGAAGCTTTCTTT
v_call: TRBV5-8
d_call: NA
j_call: TRBJ1-1
clone_size: NA

cdr3_aa: CASHRGTDGNAQFF
cdr3_nt: TGTGCCAGCCACCGCGGGACTGACGGAAATGCGCAGTTCTTC
v_call: TRBV28
d_call: NA
j_call: TRBJ2-1
clone_size: NA

cdr3_aa: CASSPRVGSYEQYF
cdr3_nt: TGTGCCAGCAGCCCCCGGGTGGGTTCGTACGAGCAGTACTTC
v_call: TRBV7-9
d_call: NA
j_call: TRBJ2-7
clone_size: NA

cdr3_aa: CASSIDRTGELFF
cdr3_nt: TGTGCCAGCAGTATAGACAGAACCGGGGAGCTGTTTTTT
v_call: TRBV28
d_call: NA
j_call: TRBJ2-2
clone_size: NA

cdr3_aa: CASSLAQGGYGYTF
cdr3_nt: TGCGCCAGCAGCTTGGCCCAGGGCGGCTATGGCTACACCTTC
v_call: TRBV5-1
d_call: NA
j_call: TRBJ1-2
clone_size: NA

cdr3_aa: CASSIVGGPYEQYF
cdr3_nt: TGTGCCAGTAGTATAGTGGGGGGGCCCTACGAGCAGTACTTC
v_call: TRBV19
d_call: NA
j_call: TRBJ2-7
clone_size: once

cdr3_aa: CASSYPGTGEYYEQYF
cdr3_nt: TGTGCCAGCAGTTACCCCGGGACAGGGGAATACTACGAGCAGTACTTC
v_call: TRBV6-5
d_call: TRBD1
j_call: TRBJ2-7
clone_size: NA

cdr3_aa: CASSIADKPVYEQYF
cdr3_nt: TGTGCCAGTAGTATAGCGGACAAGCCCGTCTACGAGCAGTACTTC
v_call: TRBV19
d_call: NA
j_call: TRBJ2-7
clone_size: NA

cdr3_aa: CASSLLAGTGELFF
cdr3_nt: TGTGCCAGCAGTCTACTAGCGGGAACCGGGGAGCTGTTTTTT
v_call: TRBV28
d_call: TRBD2
j_call: TRBJ2-2
clone_size: NA

cdr3_aa: CASSLRVEGTDTQYF
cdr3_nt: TGTGCCAGCAGTTTGAGGGTTGAGGGCACAGATACGCAGTATTTT
v_call: TRBV6-1
d_call: NA
j_call: TRBJ2-3
clone_size: NA

cdr3_aa: CASSLYGGRTGYTF
cdr3_nt: TGTGCCAGCAGTTTATATGGGGGCCGGACAGGCTACACCTTC
v_call: TRBV28
d_call: NA
j_call: TRBJ1-2
clone_size: once

cdr3_aa: CASSNSGTIYEQYF
cdr3_nt: TGTGCCAGCAGCAATTCCGGGACTATCTACGAGCAGTACTTC
v_call: TRBV7-9
d_call: TRBD2
j_call: TRBJ2-7
clone_size: once

cdr3_aa: CASSYSGADTQYF
cdr3_nt: TGTGCCAGCAGTTACTCAGGGGCAGATACGCAGTATTTT
v_call: TRBV6-6
d_call: NA
j_call: TRBJ2-3
clone_size: NA

cdr3_aa: CASSARTGRGGETQYF
cdr3_nt: TGTGCCAGCAGCGCACGGACAGGGAGGGGGGGAGAGACCCAGTACTTC
v_call: TRBV7-2
d_call: NA
j_call: TRBJ2-5
clone_size: NA

cdr3_aa: CASSKGLLRGYGYTF
cdr3_nt: TGTGCCAGCAGCAAAGGTTTGTTGCGCGGCTATGGCTACACCTTC
v_call: TRBV21-1
d_call: NA
j_call: TRBJ1-2
clone_size: NA

cdr3_aa: CASSGTGFGQQYF
cdr3_nt: TGTGCCAGCAGTGGGACAGGTTTTGGTCAGCAGTACTTC
v_call: TRBV2
d_call: TRBD1
j_call: TRBJ2-7
clone_size: NA

cdr3_aa: CASSSSFADTQYF
cdr3_nt: TGTGCCAGCAGTTCAAGCTTCGCAGATACGCAGTATTTT
v_call: TRBV28
d_call: NA
j_call: TRBJ2-3
clone_size: NA

cdr3_aa: CASSLEGRVGTGVYGYTF
cdr3_nt: TGTGCCAGCAGCTTAGAGGGGCGAGTGGGGACAGGGGTTTATGGCTACACCTTC
v_call: TRBV7-2
d_call: TRBD1
j_call: TRBJ1-2
clone_size: NA

cdr3_aa: CASSLALRRPQETQYF
cdr3_nt: TGTGCCAGCAGCTTGGCTCTACGGAGGCCTCAAGAGACCCAGTACTTC
v_call: TRBV5-6
d_call: NA
j_call: TRBJ2-5
clone_size: NA

cdr3_aa: CASSLSARLLNTEAFF
cdr3_nt: TGTGCCAGCAGTTTATCCGCCCGTCTACTTAACACTGAAGCTTTCTTT
v_call: TRBV28
d_call: NA
j_call: TRBJ1-1
clone_size: NA

cdr3_aa: CASTKGEGSTDTQYF
cdr3_nt: TGTGCCAGTACAAAGGGGGAGGGGAGCACAGATACGCAGTATTTT
v_call: TRBV6-1
d_call: NA
j_call: TRBJ2-3
clone_size: many

cdr3_aa: CAWSPSRYEQYF
cdr3_nt: TGTGCCTGGAGCCCCTCTCGTTACGAGCAGTACTTC
v_call: TRBV30
d_call: NA
j_call: TRBJ2-7
clone_size: NA

cdr3_aa: CASSASPGTSGRLAYNEQFF
cdr3_nt: TGTGCCAGCAGTGCTAGTCCCGGGACTAGCGGGAGGCTTGCCTACAATGAGCAGTTCTTC
v_call: TRBV6-4
d_call: TRBD2
j_call: TRBJ2-1
clone_size: NA

cdr3_aa: CASSLLRTGELFF
cdr3_nt: TGTGCCAGCAGCCTCTTGAGAACCGGGGAGCTGTTTTTT
v_call: TRBV7-2
d_call: NA
j_call: TRBJ2-2
clone_size: NA

cdr3_aa: CASSLRSVLAGVHEQFF
cdr3_nt: TGTGCCAGCAGCTTACGATCTGTTCTAGCGGGAGTTCATGAGCAGTTCTTC
v_call: TRBV7-6
d_call: TRBD2
j_call: TRBJ2-1
clone_size: NA

cdr3_aa: CASSLGRGMNTEAFF
cdr3_nt: TGCGCCAGCAGCCTTGGACGGGGAATGAACACTGAAGCTTTCTTT
v_call: TRBV5-1
d_call: NA
j_call: TRBJ1-1
clone_size: NA

cdr3_aa: CASSLDRSYEQYF
cdr3_nt: TGCGCCAGCAGCTTGGACAGGTCCTACGAGCAGTACTTC
v_call: TRBV5-1
d_call: NA
j_call: TRBJ2-7
clone_size: once

cdr3_aa: CASSPRQGAGEKLFF
cdr3_nt: TGTGCCAGTAGTCCCAGACAGGGCGCAGGAGAAAAACTGTTTTTT
v_call: TRBV19
d_call: TRBD1
j_call: TRBJ1-4
clone_size: NA

cdr3_aa: CAIIPRGGGGTDTQYF
cdr3_nt: TGTGCCATCATTCCCCGAGGGGGCGGGGGCACAGATACGCAGTATTTT
v_call: TRBV10-3
d_call: NA
j_call: TRBJ2-3
clone_size: NA